Sequencing of this T cell receptor (beta chain) was carried out in a study of siplizumab effects on memory and regulatory T cells. Germline V gene lookup returns CDR1 MNHEY and CDR2 SVGAGI. The CDR3 is made up of 14 amino acids. The ends lost 6 bases at V and 3 bases at J; junction bases unmatched: 1. Using immunoSEQ multiplex PCR, the repertoire was profiled, and TCRdb retains in-frame clones only, with some absent. The data show around 120,000 clones, 94% seen once. The receptor's source is a human donor in good health. V is TRBV6-5 and J is TRBJ2-2; 10 bases agree with TRBD1. Sequenced sample: non-Treg CD4+ T cells sorted from blood. The CDR3 here is CASRGTGDTGELFF. CDR3 DNA: TGTGCCAGCAGGGGGACAGGGGACACCGGGGAGCTGTTTTTT.